This T cell receptor (beta chain) emerged from a study of CD8 T cells in Susac syndrome. Peripheral blood CD8+ and CD4+ T cells were profiled by TCR beta sequencing. RNA in amounts of about 0.45 to 1 ug was reverse transcribed with random hexamers. Via MiXCR, TCRdb re-called the immunoSEQ multiplex PCR reads, giving one row per CDR3 protein. The table lists 150,000 to 190,000 distinct CDR3 sequences, roughly 95% of them singletons. Between the trimmed V and J ends, which lost 0 bases and 0 bases, there was a span of 18 bases. There are 19 residues in the CDR3. Looked up from germline, CDR1 is WSHSY and CDR2 is SAAADI.

The sequence was collected from a human donor with Susac syndrome. Sequencing input: CD4+ T cells from PBMCs. The V call is TRBV10-2, the J call TRBJ1-5; the D is unclear. As DNA, the CDR3 is TGCGCCAGCAGTGAGTCGGTAGGGTTGGGAGTTAATAGCAATCAGCCCCAGCATTTT. Its protein product is CASSESVGLGVNSNQPQHF.